Described below is a single T cell receptor beta chain sequence and its context. Its specificity is not known. The source of the sample is a study of OX40 agonist ivuxolimab in advanced cancers. Study-level information: An agonistic human IgG2 monoclonal antibody against OX40 (CD134) was given. Two cutaneous melanoma patients and one hepatocellular carcinoma patient, three in all, had partial responses.

Notes on the study in general: CD8+ T cells showed, on average, more clonal expansion than CD4+ cells.

V lost 3 bases, J lost 8 bases, and 13 bases lay in between. Per the germline V gene, CDR1 is MDHEN and CDR2 is SYDVKM. This CDR3 region has 13 residues. Generated by immunoSEQ multiplex PCR, the TCRdb table keeps only in-frame clones and is missing some. In the table there are 45,000 to 65,000 clones, 75% to 90% of which are singletons. This chain links TRBV28 with TRBJ1-1; tentative D call: TRBD1 (5 bases). Sequenced material: CD4+ or CD8+ T cells sorted from blood, taken in a trial of the OX40 agonist ivuxolimab. The TCR originated in an adult with an advanced solid tumor such as melanoma, head and neck, liver or kidney cancer. CDR3 residues: CASSFLGDYEAFF. DNA of the CDR3: TGTGCCAGCAGTTTTTTGGGGGATTACGAAGCTTTCTTT.